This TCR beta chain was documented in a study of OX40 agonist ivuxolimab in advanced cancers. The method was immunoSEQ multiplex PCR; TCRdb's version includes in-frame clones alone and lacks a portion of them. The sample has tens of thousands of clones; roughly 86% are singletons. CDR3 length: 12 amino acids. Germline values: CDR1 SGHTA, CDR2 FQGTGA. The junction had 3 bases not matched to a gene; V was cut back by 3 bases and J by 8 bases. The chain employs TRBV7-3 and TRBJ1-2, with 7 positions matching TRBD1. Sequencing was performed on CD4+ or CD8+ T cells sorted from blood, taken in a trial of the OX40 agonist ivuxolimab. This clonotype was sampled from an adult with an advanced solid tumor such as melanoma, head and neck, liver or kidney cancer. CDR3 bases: TGTGCCAGCAGCTTCCAGGGGGAAGGCTACACCTTC. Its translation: CASSFQGEGYTF. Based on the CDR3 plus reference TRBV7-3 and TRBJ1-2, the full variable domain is GAGVSQTPSNKVTEKGKYVELRCDPISGHTALYWYRQSLGQGPEFLIYFQGTGAADDSGLPNDRFFAVRPEGSVSTLKIQRTERGDSAVYLCASSFQGEGYTFGSGTRLTVV.